The 12 T cell receptor beta chains presented below share a single source sample, sequenced in a study of response to subunit inactivated influenza vaccine. Each CDR3 protein is one row after TCRdb ran MiXCR on the RT-PCR reads. This table holds hundreds of thousands of distinct CDR3 sequences, over 11% found once. Specimen: PBMCs from blood, collected around 15 days before vaccination. Receptors were obtained from a man aged 50-60 years who received an inactivated influenza vaccine.

The chain couples TRBV5-1 to TRBJ2-1; 11 bases match TRBD1. With V trimmed by 9 bases and J by 6 bases, 5 bases remained unmatched. The CDR3 has 13 residues. The V gene's germline CDR1 is SGHRS and CDR2 YFSETQ. The CDR3 protein is CATTGTGGNEQFF. The CDR3 region has the DNA TGCGCCACCACCGGGACAGGGGGCAATGAGCAGTTCTTC.

This clonotype has only a few counts. V usage is TRBV29-1 and J usage is TRBJ2-3, with D possibly being TRBD2 (5 bases). V lost 7 bases and J 6 bases, leaving 8 bases between the germline ends. Germline V gene sequence: CDR1 SQVTM, CDR2 ANQGSEA. This CDR3 spans 10 amino acids. Here the CDR3 reads CSAGVDTQYF. In nucleotides, the CDR3 is TGCAGCGCCGGGGTTGATACGCAGTATTTT.

This clonotype was counted between two and nine times. The rearrangement links TRBV6-1 to TRBJ2-5, with D unresolved. The CDR3 length is 12 residues. Germline CDR1 is MNHNS and CDR2 is SASEGT. Deletions cut 0 bases from V and 5 bases from J, with 4 bases between. CDR3 protein: CASSEARETQYF. CDR3 nucleotides: TGTGCCAGCAGTGAAGCGCGGGAGACCCAGTACTTC.

This clonotype has just a few counts. The genes are TRBV6-1 and TRBJ2-1, with 9 bases lining up with TRBD2. This CDR3 has 16 amino acids. The J segment lost 9 bases and the V segment lost 5 bases, leaving 14 bases of the junction unmatched. Germline CDR1 and CDR2: MNHNS and SASEGT. The CDR3 region is CASSTFAGGRLGEQFF. For the CDR3, the DNA is TGTGCCAGCAGTACATTTGCGGGGGGGAGATTGGGTGAGCAGTTCTTC.

This sequence joins TRBV29-1 and TRBJ2-5; D tentatively fits TRBD1 or TRBD2 (5 bases each). The germline V gene has CDR1 SQVTM and CDR2 ANQGSEA. There are 13 residues in the CDR3. V was cut by 0 bases and J by 4 bases, with 9 bases left in between. CDR3 DNA sequence: TGCAGCGTTGAAGATCCAGGGAGAGAGACCCAGTACTTC. It specifies CSVEDPGRETQYF.

As to this clonotype: The germline gene is not matched at one end of the junction; a read error may be the cause. This rearrangement joins TRBV20-1 to TRBJ2-7; D possibly corresponds to TRBD2 (6 bases). The CDR3 runs 13 residues. Per the germline V gene, CDR1 is DFQATT and CDR2 is SNEGSKA (reference sequence). The CDR3 reads CSARGWDSYERYF. CDR3 DNA: TGCAGTGCTAGAGGGTGGGACTCCTACGAGCGGTACTTC.

This chain links TRBV20-1 with TRBJ2-2; D is ambiguous. The germline V and J ends were trimmed by 5 bases and 4 bases, with 5 bases remaining between them. CDR3 size: 11 residues. CDR1 DFQATT and CDR2 SNEGSKA come from the germline V gene (reference sequence). As DNA, the CDR3 is TGCAGTGCTGCAGGCACCGGGGAGCTGTTTTTT. This encodes CSAAGTGELFF.

The chain links TRBV20-1 to TRBJ2-3; D gene unclear. CDR3 length equals 14 residues. Looked up from germline, CDR1 is DFQATT and CDR2 is SNEGSKA (reference sequence). V was shortened by 0 bases and J by 6 bases, with 13 bases between the two germline ends. In DNA form, the CDR3 reads TGCAGTGCTAGAGATGTGGAGCTCTGGGATACGCAGTATTTT. Translating it yields CSARDVELWDTQYF.

This clonotype was seen a few times. J is TRBJ1-3 and V is TRBV7-2, with a tentative D call TRBD1 (6 bases). Looked up from germline, CDR1 is SGHTA and CDR2 is FQGNSA. Deletions cut 0 bases from V and 4 bases from J, with 10 bases between. This CDR3 region has 15 residues. CDR3 in amino acids: CASSLAWGPGNTIYF. The CDR3 DNA reads as TGTGCCAGCAGCTTAGCTTGGGGGCCCGGAAACACCATATATTTT.

This clonotype was detected only a few times. The J gene is TRBJ2-3, the V gene TRBV2; D unclear. Trimming cost V 0 bases and J 3 bases, with 13 bases left between them. This CDR3 has 16 amino acids. Germline V gene sequence: CDR1 SNHLY, CDR2 FYNNEI. The DNA for the CDR3 is TGTGCCAGCAGTGAAGCTTTGGGGTATTATACAGATACGCAGTATTTT. Its translation is CASSEALGYYTDTQYF.

This clonotype occurred a few times. The V gene is TRBV5-4, the J gene TRBJ2-5; 10 nucleotides line up with TRBD1. The CDR3 covers 16 residues. Germline V gene lookup returns CDR1 SGHNT and CDR2 YYREEE (reference sequence). V shed 4 bases, J shed 4 bases, and the junction held 10 bases outside the gene matches. The CDR3 is CASSIATGGAGETQYF. CDR3 sequence (DNA): TGTGCCAGCAGCATAGCGACAGGGGGCGCGGGAGAGACCCAGTACTTC.

This chain connects TRBV15 to TRBJ2-2; D is ambiguous. Germline lookup yields CDR1 LNHNV and CDR2 YYDKDF (reference sequence). The CDR3 covers 15 residues. The V gene lost 0 bases and the J gene lost 5 bases, with 10 bases spanning the gap. Written as DNA, the CDR3 is TGTGCCACCAGCAGAGATTCCTTAGGGACCGGGGAGCTGTTTTTT. Residues: CATSRDSLGTGELFF.